This T cell receptor (beta chain) was profiled in a study of shared clonotypes between healthy human individuals. V was trimmed by 3 bases and J by 5 bases, leaving 13 bases between them. From germline, CDR1 is SQVTM and CDR2 ANQGSEA. This CDR3 has 13 amino acids. General study results and limits: Compared with clonotypes that all four donors shared, non-shared clonotypes had lower generation probabilities. Between a few donors, naive CD4 clonotypes were shared at a level of around 5.2%. The diversity represented, both genetic and in exposure history, was limited by few donors.

Of note for this clone: Antigen unknown.

Only CD45RO-negative cells positively selected for CCR7 counted as naive CD8 cells, so terminally differentiated effector memory CD45RA+ cells were excluded. For every subset, genomic DNA was evenly distributed across several immunoSEQ plates. Assay used: immunoSEQ multiplex PCR; TCRdb lists only in-frame clones, some missing. The repertoire holds some 580,000 clones, 98% seen once, with more than 0.3% in the top ten. The sequenced sample was naive CD8+ T cells sorted from blood. This chain connects TRBV29-1 to TRBJ2-5, with D possibly matching TRBD2 (5 bases). This TCR derives from a man aged 25-45 years in good health. In nucleotides, the CDR3 is TGCAGCGTTGATTTAGCGTGGGAGGAGACCCAGTACTTC. Residues: CSVDLAWEETQYF.